This is a list of T cell receptor beta chains from one sample in a study of tumour-infiltrating T cells in Burkitt lymphoma. Profiling relied on immunoSEQ multiplex PCR, and the TCRdb table lists in-frame clones only, not all of them. The table shows 45,000 to 60,000 clones, with around 31% occurring only once. The specimen sequenced was tumor tissue. These receptor sequences come from a human donor with Burkitt lymphoma. CDR3s include the opening cysteine and the closing phenylalanine or tryptophan. D genes are given only for firm matches. Clone sizes are given selectively: once, few, many, or a class where the clone is expanded.

clone_size	v_call	cdr3_length	j_call	d_call	cdr3_aa	cdr3_nt
-	TRBV7-9	11	TRBJ2-1	-	CASSKILEQFF	TGTGCCAGCAGCAAGATTCTAGAGCAGTTCTTC
few	TRBV6-6	14	TRBJ2-7	TRBD1	CASSSGTGGFGQYF	TGTGCCAGCAGTTCCGGGACAGGGGGCTTCGGGCAGTACTTC
-	TRBV25-1	16	TRBJ2-1	TRBD1	CASTSTPGQGANEQFF	TGTGCCAGCACAAGTACGCCGGGACAGGGGGCGAATGAGCAGTTCTTC
-	TRBV18	14	TRBJ2-7	-	CASSQTTDTYEQYF	TGTGCCAGCTCACAAACGACAGACACCTACGAGCAGTACTTC
few	TRBV2	14	TRBJ1-5	-	CASSRQNSNQPQHF	TGTGCCAGCAGCAGACAGAATAGCAATCAGCCCCAGCATTTT
few	TRBV14	12	TRBJ1-2	-	CASSQDPYGYTF	TGTGCCAGCAGCCAAGATCCCTATGGCTACACCTTC
-	TRBV2	13	TRBJ2-5	-	CASSPERRGTQYF	TGTGCCAGCAGTCCCGAACGCCGGGGGACCCAGTACTTC
few	TRBV4-1	12	TRBJ1-1	-	CASSQDFSEAFF	TGCGCCAGCAGCCAAGATTTCTCTGAAGCTTTCTTT
few	TRBV4-1	13	TRBJ2-1	TRBD2	CASSQETSVLQFF	TGCGCCAGCAGCCAAGAGACTAGCGTATTGCAGTTCTTC
-	TRBV5-1	15	TRBJ2-5	-	CASSLLGRVGETQYF	TGCGCCAGCAGCTTGTTAGGCAGGGTGGGAGAGACCCAGTACTTC
once	TRBV6-1	17	TRBJ2-1	-	CASSEGRGGRTYNEQFF	TGTGCCAGCAGTGAGGGTAGGGGGGGCCGGACTTACAATGAGCAGTTCTTC
-	TRBV5-1	13	TRBJ2-2	-	CASSFFAGGELFF	TGCGCCAGCAGCTTCTTCGCGGGCGGGGAGCTGTTTTTT
-	TRBV7-3	13	TRBJ1-5	-	CASSRGPDQPQHF	TGTGCCAGCAGCCGGGGGCCCGATCAGCCCCAGCATTTT
few	TRBV7-2	13	TRBJ1-4	-	CASSPGANEKLFF	TGTGCCAGCAGCCCCGGGGCTAATGAAAAACTGTTTTTT
-	TRBV27	14	TRBJ2-1	-	CASKGLARSNEQFF	TGTGCCAGCAAGGGGCTAGCGAGGTCCAATGAGCAGTTCTTC